These 25 T cell receptor beta chains were sequenced from one sample in a study of OX40 agonist ivuxolimab in advanced cancers. Assay: immunoSEQ multiplex PCR; the TCRdb copy retains only in-frame clones and omits some. Of 75,000 to 95,000 clones listed, about 87% were seen once; the top ten hold approximately 7.4%. The source material was CD4+ or CD8+ T cells sorted from blood, sampled in a trial of the OX40 agonist ivuxolimab. These receptors all stem from an adult with an advanced solid tumor such as melanoma, head and neck, liver or kidney cancer.

The chain uses TRBV30 and TRBJ2-7; D remains unclear. The germline V gene encodes CDR1 GTSNPN and CDR2 SVGIG (reference sequence). The germline V and J ends were trimmed by 0 bases and 3 bases, with 6 bases remaining between them. The CDR3 has 12 residues. For the CDR3, the DNA is TGTGCCTGGAGTGTCAACAGCTACGAGCAGTACTTC. Its translation is CAWSVNSYEQYF. The variable domain in full, with the rest retrieved from reference TRBV30 and TRBJ2-7, is SQTIHQWPATLVQPVGSPLSLECTVEGTSNPNLYWYRQAAGRGLQLLFYSVGIGQISSEVPQNLSASRPQDRQFILSSKKLLLSDSGFYLCAWSVNSYEQYFGPGTRLTVT.

This chain links TRBV18 with TRBJ2-5, with TRBD2 identical over 10 bases. The last part of the DNA fits TRBJ2-7 better; the J call may be wrong. Germline V CDR1 and CDR2: KGHSH, LQKENI. The CDR3 is 16 amino acids. The CDR3, as DNA: TGTGCCAGCTCTCAATCGGCTAGCGGGAGTTCCTACGAGCAGTACTTC. Residues: CASSQSASGSSYEQYF.

The chain carries TRBV19 and TRBJ2-5; no clear D gene. CDR3 length: 15 amino acids. Trimming pared 5 bases from V and 5 bases from J, leaving 18 bases between. Per the germline V gene, CDR1 is LNHDA and CDR2 is SQIVND (reference sequence). The CDR3 protein is CASSLSPVLMETQYF. As DNA, the CDR3 is TGTGCCAGTAGTCTTAGTCCAGTTCTAATGGAGACCCAGTACTTC.

J is TRBJ2-5 and V is TRBV28; D possibly corresponds to TRBD1 (6 bases). The germline gives CDR1 MDHEN, CDR2 SYDVKM. Trimming pared 2 bases from V and 4 bases from J, leaving 14 bases between. The CDR3 extends over 15 amino acids. The CDR3 loop reads CASSLPYRVAETQYF. The CDR3 nucleotides read TGTGCCAGCAGTTTACCTTACAGGGTCGCAGAGACCCAGTACTTC.

The V and J genes are TRBV30 and TRBJ2-2, with D possibly TRBD2 on 5 matching bases. The germline gives CDR1 GTSNPN, CDR2 SVGIG (reference sequence). This CDR3 comprises 13 residues. V gave up 5 bases and J gave up 3 bases, with 10 bases separating them. DNA for the CDR3: TGTGCCTGGGCTTGGAGGCACACCGGGGAGCTGTTTTTT. Protein: CAWAWRHTGELFF.

The chain recombines TRBV4-1 with TRBJ2-2, with 7 positions matching TRBD1. Per the germline V gene, CDR1 is MGHRA and CDR2 is YSYEKL. With 4 bases clipped from V and 2 bases from J, the junction kept 13 bases outside the gene matches. CDR3 length: 18 residues. The chain's CDR3 is CASSLGVGGPSNTGELFF. For the CDR3, the DNA is TGCGCCAGCAGCCTCGGGGTAGGGGGCCCCTCTAACACCGGGGAGCTGTTTTTT.

The chain uses TRBV4-1 and TRBJ2-1; 9 positions agree with TRBD2. V was pared by 0 bases and J by 0 bases, with 6 bases of the junction left unmatched. The CDR3 is made up of 18 amino acids. The germline V gene has CDR1 MGHRA and CDR2 YSYEKL. The DNA for the CDR3 is TGCGCCAGCAGCCAAGATCATGGCGGGAGGGCCTCCTACAATGAGCAGTTCTTC. Translating gives CASSQDHGGRASYNEQFF.

This clone was counted a single time. The chain recombines TRBV4-2 with TRBJ2-1, with D maybe TRBD1 (6 bases). CDR1 is LGHNA, CDR2 YNFKEQ, per germline. The CDR3 runs 15 residues. V was trimmed by 0 bases and J by 8 bases, leaving 14 bases between them. The CDR3 reads CASSQEGARVDEQFF. DNA for the CDR3: TGTGCCAGCAGCCAAGAGGGGGCCAGGGTAGATGAGCAGTTCTTC.

This chain connects TRBV28 to TRBJ1-1; 10 nucleotides match TRBD1. The V gene end was trimmed by 6 bases and the J gene end by 7 bases; junction bases not matched to a gene: 8. Per the germline V gene, CDR1 is MDHEN and CDR2 is SYDVKM. The CDR3 totals 14 residues. CDR3 sequence reads: CASRPTGGVGEAFF. CDR3 in DNA: TGTGCCAGCAGACCGACAGGGGGCGTAGGTGAAGCTTTCTTT. The full variable domain, in which reference TRBV28 and TRBJ1-1 provide the parts outside the CDR3, is DVKVTQSSRYLVKRTGEKVFLECVQDMDHENMFWYRQDPGLGLRLIYFSYDVKMKEKGDIPEGYSVSREKKERFSLILESASTNQTSMYLCASRPTGGVGEAFFGQGTRLTVV.

The CDR3 spells CASSPTRQGGTGELFF. The CDR3 nucleotides read TGTGCCAGCAGCCCCACCCGACAGGGGGGCACCGGGGAGCTGTTTTTT. The chain links TRBV9 to TRBJ2-2; TRBD1 aligns across 9 bases. CDR3 length: 16 amino acids. The V segment lost 4 bases and the J segment 4 bases; nucleotides outside the gene matches: 8. CDR1 and CDR2 from the germline V gene are SGDLS and YYNGEE.

The chain recombines TRBV27 with TRBJ1-4, with TRBD1 matching 7 bases. Germline CDR1 is MNHEY and CDR2 is SMNVEV (reference sequence). This CDR3 has 15 amino acids. Trimming took 6 bases from V and 7 from J; bases not matched to a gene: 11. Written as DNA, the CDR3 is TGTGCCAGCAGCTCCGGGACAGCGCAATTTGAAAAACTGTTTTTT. This encodes CASSSGTAQFEKLFF.

The rearrangement joins TRBV9 to TRBJ2-7, with D perhaps assigned TRBD1 or TRBD2 (5 bases each). Germline CDR1 is SGDLS and CDR2 is YYNGEE. The CDR3 length is 13 residues. V gave up 4 bases and J gave up 2 bases, with 10 bases separating them. The CDR3 coding sequence is TGTGCCAGCAGCCCCGGGACGACCTACGAGCAGTACTTC. Translated, it gives CASSPGTTYEQYF.

This clone came up once. The chain combines TRBV10-3 with TRBJ1-1; 10 positions match TRBD1. The germline V gene encodes CDR1 ENHRY and CDR2 SYGVKD. The CDR3 extends over 13 amino acids. Unmatched junction bases numbered 5, after V lost 6 bases and J lost 7 bases. CDR3 nucleotide sequence: TGTGCCATCAGCGGACAGGGGGTGAGTGAAGCTTTCTTT. Translated: CAISGQGVSEAFF.

The rearrangement joins TRBV27 to TRBJ2-7, with D perhaps TRBD2 (6 bases). The length of the CDR3 is 15 residues. The V gene's germline CDR1 is MNHEY and CDR2 SMNVEV (reference sequence). Deletions cut 1 base from V and 3 bases from J, with 13 bases between. The CDR3 region is CASSLLAAQNYEQYF. The CDR3, as DNA: TGTGCCAGCAGTTTATTAGCGGCACAAAACTACGAGCAGTACTTC.

The V call is TRBV29-1, the J call TRBJ2-7; TRBD2 might be the D (6 bases). Germline lookup yields CDR1 SQVTM and CDR2 ANQGSEA. This CDR3 is built from 13 residues. V was pared by 6 bases and J by 7 bases, with 19 bases between. The CDR3, as DNA: TGCAGCGTGCACGGACTGCTCGGGACTGAGCAGTACTTC. Residues: CSVHGLLGTEQYF.

J is TRBJ2-1 and V is TRBV10-3; no reliable D call. The CDR3 covers 13 residues. Germline CDR1 and CDR2: ENHRY and SYGVKD. Trimming pared 7 bases from V and 3 bases from J, leaving 10 bases between. CDR3 DNA sequence: TGTGCCATCAATAAGGCAGTCTACAATGAGCAGTTCTTC. Protein: CAINKAVYNEQFF.

This sequence joins TRBV4-1 and TRBJ2-3; 8 bases map to TRBD2. The V gene end was trimmed by 6 bases and the J gene end by 4 bases; junction bases not matched to a gene: 3. CDR1 is MGHRA, CDR2 YSYEKL, per germline. The CDR3 runs to 13 residues. The CDR3 here is CASRGGRPDTQYF. CDR3 DNA sequence: TGCGCCAGCAGGGGCGGGAGGCCAGATACGCAGTATTTT.

This clone was detected a few times. The J gene is TRBJ2-4, the V gene TRBV28; no definite D call. The CDR3 has 12 amino acids. Per the germline V gene, CDR1 is MDHEN and CDR2 is SYDVKM. V lost 5 bases and J 8 bases, leaving 10 bases between the germline ends. The CDR3 DNA reads as TGTGCCAGCAGTACCCCCCCGGACATTCAGTACTTC. Residues: CASSTPPDIQYF.

This clone came up once. The junction departs from the called germline gene at one end, perhaps through a read error. The J gene is TRBJ2-3, the V gene TRBV5-4, with 11 bases aligning to TRBD2. The CDR3 is 18 amino acids. In germline, CDR1 is SGHNT, CDR2 YYREEE (reference sequence). CDR3 nucleotides: TGCGCCAGCAGCCAAGATCCCACTAGCGGGAGCGTCGCAGATACGCAGTATTTT. It encodes CASSQDPTSGSVADTQYF.

This clone came up a few times. The V and J genes are TRBV6-5 and TRBJ2-7; 8 bases map to TRBD1. CDR3 length: 14 amino acids. Germline CDR1 and CDR2: MNHEY and SVGAGI. The V segment lost 6 bases and the J segment 2 bases; nucleotides outside the gene matches: 6. CDR3 loop: CASSLDRGAYEQYF. DNA for the CDR3: TGTGCCAGCAGCCTCGACAGGGGAGCCTACGAGCAGTACTTC.

The chain couples TRBV7-9 to TRBJ2-1; D may be TRBD1 (9 bases). The ends were cut back, 5 bases at V and 4 bases at J, with 27 bases in the middle. Germline lookup yields CDR1 SEHNR and CDR2 FQNEAQ (reference sequence). The CDR3 sequence is 19 residues long. In nucleotides, the CDR3 is TGTGCCAGCAGCAGCGGGGGAGAGGACACAGGGGGCGGGTACAATGAGCAGTTCTTC. Its translation: CASSSGGEDTGGGYNEQFF. Complete variable domain (other parts from reference TRBV7-9 and TRBJ2-1): DTGVSQNPRHKITKRGQNVTFRCDPISEHNRLYWYRQTLGQGPEFLTYFQNEAQLEKSRLLSDRFSAERPKGSFSTLEIQRTEQGDSAMYLCASSSGGEDTGGGYNEQFFGPGTRLTVL.

The chain couples TRBV19 to TRBJ1-1; D is undetermined. Germline CDR1 and CDR2: LNHDA and SQIVND (reference sequence). V lost 5 bases, J lost 3 bases, and 16 bases lay in between. CDR3 length equals 15 residues. In DNA, the CDR3 is TGTGCCAGTAGTTTCAGAGAGGGCCGAGACACTGAAGCTTTCTTT. This sequence encodes CASSFREGRDTEAFF.

The chain employs TRBV18 and TRBJ2-4; 10 bases fit TRBD1. Germline lookup yields CDR1 KGHSH and CDR2 LQKENI. V was pared by 3 bases and J by 6 bases, with 5 bases of the junction left unmatched. The CDR3 is 15 amino acids. The CDR3 coding sequence is TGTGCCAGCTCACCGCCGGGACAGGGGTCAAACATTCAGTACTTC. Translating it yields CASSPPGQGSNIQYF. Full variable domain (remainder filled in from reference TRBV18 and TRBJ2-4): NAGVMQNPRHLVRRRGQEARLRCSPMKGHSHVYWYRQLPEEGLKFMVYLQKENIIDESGMPKERFSAEFPKEGPSILRIQQVVRGDSAAYFCASSPPGQGSNIQYFGAGTRLSVL.

The chain uses TRBV5-4 and TRBJ1-1; no reliable D call. V dropped 0 bases and J dropped 6 bases, with 18 bases sitting between them. CDR1 is SGHNT and CDR2 is YYREEE in the germline V gene (reference sequence). This CDR3 comprises 16 residues. Here the CDR3 reads CASSLAGQSYLAEAFF. CDR3 nucleotide sequence: TGTGCCAGCAGCTTGGCTGGCCAAAGTTATTTGGCTGAAGCTTTCTTT.

Worth noting for this clone: Compared with germline, one end of the junction differs, possibly owing to a read error. The chain has TRBV5-1 and TRBJ2-5; the D gene could be TRBD1 or TRBD2 (5 bases each). Germline values: CDR1 SGHRS, CDR2 YFSETQ. The CDR3 covers 16 residues. The CDR3 sequence: CASSLAGEGVEETQYF. The CDR3, as DNA: TGTGCCAGCAGCTTGGCCGGGGAAGGGGTTGAGGAGACCCAGTACTTC.